This paragraph covers one TCR beta chain sequence. These data originate in a study of identical twins. TCRdb passed the 5' RACE reads through MiXCR, listing each CDR3 protein once. The sample gives 450,000 to 650,000 distinct CDR3 sequences, nearly 15% of which show up once; roughly 0.43% is in the top ten. These data also featured in a second study, about yellow fever vaccine responses in identical twins.

The sequenced sample was CD4+ T cells sorted from blood. This TCR derives from a young woman in good health.

This CDR3 is CASSSSTGGSGANVLTF. The CDR3 DNA reads TGTGCCAGCAGTTCATCGACAGGGGGCTCTGGGGCCAACGTCCTGACTTTC. The chain uses TRBV2 and TRBJ2-6; 9 bases fit TRBD1. The J segment lost 0 bases and the V segment lost 5 bases, leaving 5 bases of the junction unmatched. CDR1 and CDR2 from the germline V gene are SNHLY and FYNNEI. The CDR3 is 17 amino acids.